The rows below give T cell receptor beta chains drawn from one sample of a study of cytomegalovirus exposure and HLA in healthy donors. Profiled with immunoSEQ multiplex PCR; TCRdb holds only in-frame clones, not every one. Altogether over 85,000 clones are present, nearly 80% being singletons, with the ten largest covering under 4%. What was sequenced was PBMCs. Receptors originate from a woman aged 40 to 50 in good health and CMV-seronegative. The conserved cysteine and the conserved F or W are not part of the CDR3 here. Fields, in order: CDR3 length, V gene, CDR3 protein.

12,TRBV2,ASSERGSGNTIY
12,TRBV6-6,ATGRGANTGELF
13,TRBV4-1,ASSQGGLGNQPQH
11,TRBV7-3,ASSFSINQPQH
12,TRBV11-3,ASSSGGGTGELF
12,TRBV6-5,ASRSDRYIGGYT
9,TRBV7-2,ASSRFYEQY
12,TRBV29-1,SVERGRGRGEQY
12,TRBV6-5,ASSPREGNYEQY
9,TRBV10-1,ASSEVRAAF
12,TRBV18,ASSPLRGEETQY
14,TRBV9,ASSGGPGISLYGYT
15,TRBV7-9,ASSLYQWDKEVNEQF
12,TRBV28,ASNAEQGPYEQY
14,TRBV4-1,ASSRYSGTGEQPQN
13,TRBV4-3,ASSQRRGGWETQY
12,TRBV2,ASRDRVSNQPQH
12,TRBV7-2,ASNPLDFTDTQY
14,TRBV6-6,ASSSSDSSYNSPLH
13,TRBV2,ASTGTASGANVLT
10,TRBV6-6,ASKAGVTEAF
13,TRBV19,ASSIGGTAGGPQF
12,TRBV11-1,ASSPDIVTYEQY
14,TRBV6-6,ASSFLTGGDNTEAF
10,TRBV6-6,AGGTDNQPQH
11,TRBV28,ASSQAVNEKLF
14,TRBV5-4,ASSLGPGQGKNIQY
10,TRBV18,ASSPNPSEQY
15,TRBV4-2,ASSQDWRGAAYNEQF
12,TRBV18,ASSSQVEGPGYT
16,TRBV4-1,ASSLVFPTGGNFDEQY
13,TRBV7-2,ASSPGRGLNYGYT
12,TRBV29-1,SVSDRDGNSPLH
14,TRBV5-1,ASSLWGHREGTEAF
10,TRBV6-5,ASSTTGEAQY
15,TRBV7-2,ASSSIASGGVYNEQF
12,TRBV28,AIEQRTSRNEQF
11,TRBV7-6,ASSSTSGYEQY
12,TRBV30,AWRSVLAHNEQF
13,TRBV7-2,ASSLEGRSGNTIY
12,TRBV7-2,ASSPQTGSETQY